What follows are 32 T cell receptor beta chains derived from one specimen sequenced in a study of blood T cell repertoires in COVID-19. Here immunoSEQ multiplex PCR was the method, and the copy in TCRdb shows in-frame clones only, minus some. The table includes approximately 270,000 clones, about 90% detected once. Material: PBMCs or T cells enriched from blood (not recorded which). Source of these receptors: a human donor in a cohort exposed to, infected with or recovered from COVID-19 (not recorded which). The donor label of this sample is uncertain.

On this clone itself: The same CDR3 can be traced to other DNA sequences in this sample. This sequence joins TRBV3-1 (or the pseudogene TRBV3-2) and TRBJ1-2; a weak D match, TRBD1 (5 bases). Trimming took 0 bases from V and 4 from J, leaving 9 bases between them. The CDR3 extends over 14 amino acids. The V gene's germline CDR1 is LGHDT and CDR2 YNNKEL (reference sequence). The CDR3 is CASSQDQGGYGYTF. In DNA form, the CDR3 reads TGTGCCAGCAGCCAAGACCAGGGCGGCTATGGCTACACCTTC.

In DNA, the CDR3 is TGTGCCAGCAGTCTCCGGGGAACCGATAATCTTCCTTATAGCAATCAGCCCCAGCATTTT. Its translation is CASSLRGTDNLPYSNQPQHF. The rearrangement links TRBV27 to TRBJ1-5; D is uncertain. Germline values: CDR1 MNHEY, CDR2 SMNVEV (reference sequence). The V end lost 5 bases, the J end lost 0 bases, and 26 bases lay between the germline ends. CDR3 length equals 20 residues.

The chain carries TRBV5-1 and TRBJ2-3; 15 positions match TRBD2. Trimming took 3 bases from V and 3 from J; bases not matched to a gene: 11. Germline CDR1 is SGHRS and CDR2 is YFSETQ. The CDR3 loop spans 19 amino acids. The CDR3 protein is CASSSGLAGGRPETDTQYF. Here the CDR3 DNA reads TGCGCCAGCAGCTCTGGACTAGCGGGGGGGCGGCCTGAGACAGATACGCAGTATTTT.

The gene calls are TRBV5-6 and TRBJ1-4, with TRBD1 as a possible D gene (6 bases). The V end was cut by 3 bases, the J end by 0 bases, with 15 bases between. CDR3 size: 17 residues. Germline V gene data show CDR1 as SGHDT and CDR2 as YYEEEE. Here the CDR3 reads CASSWTGQTATNEKLFF. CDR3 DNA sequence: TGTGCCAGCAGCTGGACCGGACAGACAGCAACTAATGAAAAACTGTTTTTT.

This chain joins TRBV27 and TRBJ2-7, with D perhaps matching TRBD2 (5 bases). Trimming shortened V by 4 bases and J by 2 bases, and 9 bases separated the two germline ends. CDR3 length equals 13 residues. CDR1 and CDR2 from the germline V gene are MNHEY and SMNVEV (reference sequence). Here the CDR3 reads CASSYGVTYEQYF. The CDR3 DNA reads TGTGCCAGCAGTTACGGGGTAACCTACGAGCAGTACTTC.

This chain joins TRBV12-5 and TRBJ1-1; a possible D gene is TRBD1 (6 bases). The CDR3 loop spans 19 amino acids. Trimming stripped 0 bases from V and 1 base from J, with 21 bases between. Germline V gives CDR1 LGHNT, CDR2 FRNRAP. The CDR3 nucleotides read TGTGCTAGTGGTTTGGTATGGGTTTTACGACAGGCAACGAACACTGAAGCTTTCTTT. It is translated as CASGLVWVLRQATNTEAFF.

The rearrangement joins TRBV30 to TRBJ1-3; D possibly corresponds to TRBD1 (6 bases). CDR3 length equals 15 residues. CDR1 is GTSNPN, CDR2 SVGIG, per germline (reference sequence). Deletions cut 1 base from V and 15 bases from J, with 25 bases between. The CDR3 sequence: CAWSDRREQGNVEYF. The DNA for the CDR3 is TGTGCCTGGAGTGATCGCAGGGAACAGGGAAATGTCGAATATTTT.

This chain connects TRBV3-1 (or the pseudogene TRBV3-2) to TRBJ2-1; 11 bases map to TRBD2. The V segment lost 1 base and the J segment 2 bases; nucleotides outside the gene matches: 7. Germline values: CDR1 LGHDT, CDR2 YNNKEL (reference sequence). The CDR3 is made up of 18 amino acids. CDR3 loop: CASSQGEGLAAPYNEQFF. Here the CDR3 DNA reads TGTGCCAGCAGCCAAGGGGAGGGACTAGCGGCTCCCTACAATGAGCAGTTCTTC.

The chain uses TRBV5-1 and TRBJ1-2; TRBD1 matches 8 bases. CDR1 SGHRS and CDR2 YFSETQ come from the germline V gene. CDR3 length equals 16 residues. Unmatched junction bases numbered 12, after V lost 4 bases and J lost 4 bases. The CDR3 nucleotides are TGCGCCAGCAGCCCACCACAGGGGGAAATCGGCTATGGCTACACCTTC. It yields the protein CASSPPQGEIGYGYTF.

The CDR3 DNA is TGTGCCAGCAGTTCGGGACAGCACTCCTACGAGCAGTACTTC. Amino acid sequence: CASSSGQHSYEQYF. This sequence joins TRBV27 and TRBJ2-7, with 7 positions matching TRBD1. CDR1 is MNHEY, CDR2 SMNVEV, per germline (reference sequence). Trimming cost V 4 bases and J 0 bases; bases outside gene matches: 3. The CDR3 consists of 14 residues.

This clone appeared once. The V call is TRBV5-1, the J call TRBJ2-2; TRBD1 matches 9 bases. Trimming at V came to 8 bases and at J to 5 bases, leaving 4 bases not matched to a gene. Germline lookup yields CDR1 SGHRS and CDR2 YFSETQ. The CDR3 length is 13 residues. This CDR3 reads CASDRGETGELFF. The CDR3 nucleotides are TGCGCCAGTGACAGGGGGGAAACCGGGGAGCTGTTTTTT.

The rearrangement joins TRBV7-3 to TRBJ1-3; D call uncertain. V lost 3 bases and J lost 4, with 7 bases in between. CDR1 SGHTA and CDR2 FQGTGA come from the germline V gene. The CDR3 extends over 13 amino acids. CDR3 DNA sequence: TGTGCCAGCAGCTTTGAGCCCGGAAACACCATATATTTT. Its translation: CASSFEPGNTIYF.

As DNA, the CDR3 is TGTGCCACCGGGGGACGGGGGAGAACCGGGGAGCTGTTTTTT. Translated: CATGGRGRTGELFF. This rearrangement joins TRBV2 to TRBJ2-2, with D possibly being TRBD2 (6 bases). Germline V lookup: CDR1 SNHLY, CDR2 FYNNEI. The CDR3 extends over 14 amino acids. The V gene lost 10 bases and the J gene lost 5 bases, with 17 bases spanning the gap.

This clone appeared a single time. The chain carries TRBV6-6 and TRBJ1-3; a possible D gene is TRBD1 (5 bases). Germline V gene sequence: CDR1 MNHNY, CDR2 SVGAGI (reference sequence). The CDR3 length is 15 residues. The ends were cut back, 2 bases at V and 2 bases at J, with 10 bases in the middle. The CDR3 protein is CASSYDATAGNTIYF. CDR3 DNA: TGTGCCAGCAGTTACGACGCGACAGCTGGAAACACCATATATTTT.

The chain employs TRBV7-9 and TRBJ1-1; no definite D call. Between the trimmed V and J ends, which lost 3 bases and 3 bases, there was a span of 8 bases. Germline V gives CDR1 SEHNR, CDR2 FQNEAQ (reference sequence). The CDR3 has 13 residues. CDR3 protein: CASSFPGDTEAFF. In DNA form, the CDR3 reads TGTGCCAGCAGCTTCCCAGGCGACACTGAAGCTTTCTTT.

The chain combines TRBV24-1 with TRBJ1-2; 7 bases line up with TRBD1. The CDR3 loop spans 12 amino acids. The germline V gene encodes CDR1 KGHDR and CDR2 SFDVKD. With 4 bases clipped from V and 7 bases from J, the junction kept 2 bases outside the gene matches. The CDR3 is CATSEQGSGYTF. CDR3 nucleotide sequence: TGTGCCACCAGTGAACAGGGGAGTGGCTACACCTTC.

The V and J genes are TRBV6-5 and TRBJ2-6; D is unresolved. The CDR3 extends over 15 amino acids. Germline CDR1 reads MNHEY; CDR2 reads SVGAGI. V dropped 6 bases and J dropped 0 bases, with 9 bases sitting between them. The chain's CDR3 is CASRLTVSGANVLTF. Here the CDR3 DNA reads TGTGCCAGCAGGTTAACAGTCTCTGGGGCCAACGTCCTGACTTTC.

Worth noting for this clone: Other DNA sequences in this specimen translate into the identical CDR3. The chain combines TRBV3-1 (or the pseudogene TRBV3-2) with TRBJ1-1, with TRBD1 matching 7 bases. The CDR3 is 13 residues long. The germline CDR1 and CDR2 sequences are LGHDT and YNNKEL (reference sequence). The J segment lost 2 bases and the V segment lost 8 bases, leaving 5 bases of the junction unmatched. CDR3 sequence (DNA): TGTGCCAGCCGCCGACAGGGAAACACTGAAGCTTTCTTT. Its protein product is CASRRQGNTEAFF.

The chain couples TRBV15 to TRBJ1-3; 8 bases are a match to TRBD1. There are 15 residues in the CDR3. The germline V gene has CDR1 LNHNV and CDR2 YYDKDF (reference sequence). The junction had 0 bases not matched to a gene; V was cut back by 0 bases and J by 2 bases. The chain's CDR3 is CATSRDRGPGNTIYF. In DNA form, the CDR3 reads TGTGCCACCAGCAGAGACAGGGGGCCTGGAAACACCATATATTTT. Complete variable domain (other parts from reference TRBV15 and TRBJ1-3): DAMVIQNPRYQVTQFGKPVTLSCSQTLNHNVMYWYQQKSSQAPKLLFHYYDKDFNNEADTPDNFQSRRPNTSFCFLDIRSPGLGDTAMYLCATSRDRGPGNTIYFGEGSWLTVV.

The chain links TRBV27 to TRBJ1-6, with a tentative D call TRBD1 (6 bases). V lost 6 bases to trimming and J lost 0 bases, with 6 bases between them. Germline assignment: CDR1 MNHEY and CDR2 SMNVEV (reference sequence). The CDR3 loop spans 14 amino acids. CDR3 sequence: CASRDSSYNSPLHF. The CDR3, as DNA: TGTGCCAGCAGGGACAGCTCCTATAATTCACCCCTCCACTTT.

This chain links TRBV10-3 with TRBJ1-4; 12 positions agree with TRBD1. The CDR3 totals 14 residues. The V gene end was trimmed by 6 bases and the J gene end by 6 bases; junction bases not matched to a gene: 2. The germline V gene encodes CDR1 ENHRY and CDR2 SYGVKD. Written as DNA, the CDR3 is TGTGCCATCAGCGGGACAGGGGGCGATGAAAAACTGTTTTTT. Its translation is CAISGTGGDEKLFF.

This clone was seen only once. CDR3 coding DNA: TGTGCCAGCAGCTTGCTCCCTAGCGGGGGACGCACAGATACGCAGTATTTT. Translating gives CASSLLPSGGRTDTQYF. V gene TRBV7-3 combines with J gene TRBJ2-3; 10 bases are shared with TRBD2. CDR3 length: 17 amino acids. The V gene's germline CDR1 is SGHTA and CDR2 FQGTGA. Losses at the gene ends were 3 bases for V and 1 base for J; bases not matched to a gene: 7.

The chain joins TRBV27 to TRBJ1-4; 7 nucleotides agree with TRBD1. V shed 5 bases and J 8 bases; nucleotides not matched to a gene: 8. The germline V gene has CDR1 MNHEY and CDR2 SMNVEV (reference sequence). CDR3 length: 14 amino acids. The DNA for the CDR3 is TGTGCCAGCAGTCTTGACAGGGAAGGGGAAAAACTGTTTTTT. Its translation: CASSLDREGEKLFF.

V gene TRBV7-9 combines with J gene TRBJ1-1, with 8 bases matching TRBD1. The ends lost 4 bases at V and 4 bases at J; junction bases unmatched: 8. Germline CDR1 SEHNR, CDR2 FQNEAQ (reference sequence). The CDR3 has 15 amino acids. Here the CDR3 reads CASSSTPTGGTEAFF. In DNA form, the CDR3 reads TGTGCCAGCAGCTCGACCCCCACAGGGGGCACTGAAGCTTTCTTT.

CDR3 DNA: TGTGCCAGCAGTTACCCATCATCGTTTGAGGCTTTCTTT. Encoded protein: CASSYPSSFEAFF. The chain has TRBV6-6 and TRBJ1-1; D call uncertain. This CDR3 comprises 13 residues. V was cut by 2 bases and J by 11 bases, with 15 bases left in between. The V gene's germline CDR1 is MNHNY and CDR2 SVGAGI (reference sequence).

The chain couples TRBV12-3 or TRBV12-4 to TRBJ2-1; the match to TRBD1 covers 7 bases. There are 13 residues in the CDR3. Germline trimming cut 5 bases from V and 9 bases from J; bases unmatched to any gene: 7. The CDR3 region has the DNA TGTGCCAGCAGTCCGGGACAGAACAGTGAGCAGTTCTTC. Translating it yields CASSPGQNSEQFF.

CDR3 in DNA: TGTGCCAGCAGCTTGACAGGTTCTAATGAAAAACTGTTTTTT. Amino acids: CASSLTGSNEKLFF. The chain joins TRBV6-5 to TRBJ1-4; D is possibly TRBD1 (6 bases). Deletions cut 6 bases from V and 3 bases from J, with 11 bases between. The CDR3 is made up of 14 amino acids. In germline, CDR1 is MNHEY, CDR2 SVGAGI.

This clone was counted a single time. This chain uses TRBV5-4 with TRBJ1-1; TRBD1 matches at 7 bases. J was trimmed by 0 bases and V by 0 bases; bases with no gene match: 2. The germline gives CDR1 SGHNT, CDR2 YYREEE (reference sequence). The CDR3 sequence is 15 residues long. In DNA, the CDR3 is TGTGCCAGCAGCTTGGTGACAGGGCTGAACACTGAAGCTTTCTTT. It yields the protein CASSLVTGLNTEAFF.

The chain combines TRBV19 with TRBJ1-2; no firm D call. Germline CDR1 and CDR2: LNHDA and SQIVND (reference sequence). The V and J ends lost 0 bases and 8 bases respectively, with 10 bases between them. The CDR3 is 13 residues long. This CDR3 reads CASSIDRTKGYTF. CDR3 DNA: TGTGCCAGTAGTATAGATCGTACTAAGGGCTACACCTTC.

The CDR3 sequence is CASQGSGTEAFF. The CDR3 nucleotides read TGCGCCAGCCAGGGGAGTGGAACTGAAGCTTTCTTT. This chain uses TRBV5-1 with TRBJ1-1; D is perhaps TRBD1 (6 bases). The CDR3 extends over 12 amino acids. CDR1 is SGHRS, CDR2 YFSETQ, per germline. V lost 7 bases and J 5 bases, leaving 12 bases between the germline ends.

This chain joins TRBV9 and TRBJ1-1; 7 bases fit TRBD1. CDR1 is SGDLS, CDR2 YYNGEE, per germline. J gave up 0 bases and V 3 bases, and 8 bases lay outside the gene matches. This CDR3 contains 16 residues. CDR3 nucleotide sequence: TGTGCCAGCAGCGCGGACCCGACAGGGATGAACACTGAAGCTTTCTTT. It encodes CASSADPTGMNTEAFF.

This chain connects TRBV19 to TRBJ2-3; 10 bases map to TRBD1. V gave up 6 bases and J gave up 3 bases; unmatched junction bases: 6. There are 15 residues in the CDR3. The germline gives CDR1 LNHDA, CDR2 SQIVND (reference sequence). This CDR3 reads CASSPGQGGTDTQYF. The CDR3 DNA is TGTGCCAGTAGCCCCGGACAGGGGGGGACAGATACGCAGTATTTT.